This T cell receptor (beta chain) stems from a study of T cell repertoires in cytomegalovirus infection. TCRdb re-analysed the reads in MiXCR, keeping a single row per CDR3 protein. Of around 740,000 distinct CDR3 sequences in the sample, 35% to 45% were seen once. There are a few counts of this clonotype. No antigen is known for it. This CDR3 comprises 16 residues. CDR1 is MNHEY, CDR2 SMNVEV, per germline (reference sequence). V lost 0 bases to trimming and J lost 1 base, with 12 bases between them. General study findings and limits: The ex vivo response was dominated by HLA-C-restricted CMV-specific TCR beta clonotypes. Public TCR beta family frequency separated CMV-and-HLA carriers, including in an independent cohort.

The sequencing sample was made of PBMCs. This receptor was identified in a human donor in good health (CMV status not recorded). Some clones in this sample may be carry-over from other donors' samples. The chain is built from TRBV27 and TRBJ1-1; D ambiguous. The CDR3 loop is CASSLSGRVGNTEAFF. The CDR3 nucleotides read TGTGCCAGCAGTTTATCGGGCCGGGTGGGGAACACTGAAGCTTTCTTT.